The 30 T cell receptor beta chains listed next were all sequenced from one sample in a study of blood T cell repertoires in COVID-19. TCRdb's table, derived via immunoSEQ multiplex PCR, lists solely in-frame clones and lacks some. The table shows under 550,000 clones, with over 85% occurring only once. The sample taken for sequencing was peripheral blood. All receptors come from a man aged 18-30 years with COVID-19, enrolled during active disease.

The CDR3 protein is CASSLAGQLSTSTQYF. CDR3 DNA sequence: TGTGCCAGCAGCTTGGCGGGACAGCTCTCCACAAGTACGCAGTATTTT. V usage is TRBV7-6 and J usage is TRBJ2-3, with D possibly being TRBD1 (7 bases). The V and J ends lost 3 bases and 8 bases respectively, with 21 bases between them. The CDR3 spans 16 residues. Germline V gene sequence: CDR1 SGHVS, CDR2 FNYEAQ.

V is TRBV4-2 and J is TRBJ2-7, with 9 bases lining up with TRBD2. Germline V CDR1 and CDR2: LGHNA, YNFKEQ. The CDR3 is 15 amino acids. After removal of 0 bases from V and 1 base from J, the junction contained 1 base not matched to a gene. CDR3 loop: CASSQETSGSYEQYF. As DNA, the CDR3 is TGTGCCAGCAGCCAAGAGACTAGCGGATCCTACGAGCAGTACTTC.

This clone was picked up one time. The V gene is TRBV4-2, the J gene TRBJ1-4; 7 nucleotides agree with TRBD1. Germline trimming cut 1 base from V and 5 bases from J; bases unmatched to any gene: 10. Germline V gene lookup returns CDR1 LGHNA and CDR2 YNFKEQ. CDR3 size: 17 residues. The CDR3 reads CASSQGRGRTINEKLFF. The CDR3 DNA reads TGTGCCAGCAGCCAAGGGAGGGGGCGAACGATAAATGAAAAACTGTTTTTT.

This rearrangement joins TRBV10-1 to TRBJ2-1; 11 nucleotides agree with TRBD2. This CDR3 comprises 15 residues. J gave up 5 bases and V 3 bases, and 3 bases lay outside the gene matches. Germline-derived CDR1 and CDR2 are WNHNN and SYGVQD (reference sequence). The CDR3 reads CASSDRTSGHNEQFF. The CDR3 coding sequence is TGCGCCAGCAGTGATCGGACTAGCGGGCACAATGAGCAGTTCTTC.

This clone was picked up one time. In nucleotides, the CDR3 is TGTGCCAGCAGCCTAGAGGACAGATACTATGGCTACACCTTC. It specifies CASSLEDRYYGYTF. The chain combines TRBV5-4 with TRBJ1-2; D is perhaps TRBD1 (6 bases). Germline V CDR1 and CDR2: SGHNT, YYREEE (reference sequence). CDR3 length equals 14 residues. V dropped 4 bases and J dropped 3 bases, with 13 bases sitting between them.

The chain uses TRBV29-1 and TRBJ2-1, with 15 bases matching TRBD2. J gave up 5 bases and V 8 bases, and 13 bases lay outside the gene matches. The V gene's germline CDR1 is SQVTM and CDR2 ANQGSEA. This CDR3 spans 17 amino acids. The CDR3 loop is CSFGTSGGFAVNNEQFF. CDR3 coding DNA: TGCAGCTTTGGGACTAGCGGGGGGTTTGCCGTAAACAATGAGCAGTTCTTC.

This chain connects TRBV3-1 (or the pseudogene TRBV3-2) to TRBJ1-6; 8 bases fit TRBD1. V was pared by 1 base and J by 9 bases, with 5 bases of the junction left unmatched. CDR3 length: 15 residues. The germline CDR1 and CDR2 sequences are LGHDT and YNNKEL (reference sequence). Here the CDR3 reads CASSQGQGIGSPLHF. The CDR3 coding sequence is TGTGCCAGCAGCCAAGGACAGGGGATCGGTTCACCCCTCCACTTT.

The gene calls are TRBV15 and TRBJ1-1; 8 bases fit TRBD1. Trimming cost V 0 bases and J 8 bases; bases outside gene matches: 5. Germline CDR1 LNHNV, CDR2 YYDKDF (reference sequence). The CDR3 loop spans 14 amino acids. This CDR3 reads CATSRESGTGEAFF. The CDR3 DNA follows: TGTGCCACCAGCAGAGAGTCCGGGACAGGAGAAGCTTTCTTT.

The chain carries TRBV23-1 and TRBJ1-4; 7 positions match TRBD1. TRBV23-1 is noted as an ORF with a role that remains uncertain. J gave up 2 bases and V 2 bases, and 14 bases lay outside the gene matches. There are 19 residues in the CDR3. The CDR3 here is CASSQTSPDPGQTNEKLFF. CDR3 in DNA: TGCGCCAGCAGTCAAACGTCTCCGGACCCGGGACAGACTAATGAAAAACTGTTTTTT.

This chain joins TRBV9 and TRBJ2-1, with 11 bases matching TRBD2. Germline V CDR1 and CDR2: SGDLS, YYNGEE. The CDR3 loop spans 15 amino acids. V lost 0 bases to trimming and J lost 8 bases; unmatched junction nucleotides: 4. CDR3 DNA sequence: TGTGCCAGCAGCGTAGGTAGCGGGGGGGCCTATGAGCAGTTCTTC. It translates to CASSVGSGGAYEQFF.

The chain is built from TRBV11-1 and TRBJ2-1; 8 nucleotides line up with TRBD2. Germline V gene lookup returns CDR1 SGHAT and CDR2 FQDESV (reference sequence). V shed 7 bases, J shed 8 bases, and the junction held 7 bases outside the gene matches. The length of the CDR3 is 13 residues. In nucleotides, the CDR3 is TGTGCCAGCACCTCCCCGGGAGGGGATGAGCAGTTCTTC. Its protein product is CASTSPGGDEQFF. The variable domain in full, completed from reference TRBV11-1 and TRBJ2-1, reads EAEVAQSPRYKITEKSQAVAFWCDPISGHATLYWYRQILGQGPELLVQFQDESVVDDSQLPKDRFSAERLKGVDSTLKIQPAELGDSAMYLCASTSPGGDEQFFGPGTRLTVL.

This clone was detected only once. This CDR3 reads CASSPTRETQYF. For the CDR3, the DNA is TGTGCCAGCAGCCCTACTAGAGAGACCCAGTACTTC. The V and J genes are TRBV11-2 and TRBJ2-5; TRBD2 might be the D (5 bases). The V gene lost 5 bases and the J gene lost 4 bases, with 8 bases spanning the gap. The CDR3 is 12 residues long. The germline V gene has CDR1 SGHAT and CDR2 FQNNGV.

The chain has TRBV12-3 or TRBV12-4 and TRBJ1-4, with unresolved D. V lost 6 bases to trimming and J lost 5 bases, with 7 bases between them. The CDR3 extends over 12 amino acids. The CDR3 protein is CASSSRNEKLFF. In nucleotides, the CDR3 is TGTGCCAGCAGCTCCCGGAATGAAAAACTGTTTTTT.

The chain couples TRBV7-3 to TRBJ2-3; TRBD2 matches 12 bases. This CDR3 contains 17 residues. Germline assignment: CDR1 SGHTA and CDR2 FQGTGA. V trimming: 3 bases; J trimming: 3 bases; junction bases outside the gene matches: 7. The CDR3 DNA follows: TGTGCCAGCAGCTTCACGACTAGCGGGAGTGGAACAGATACGCAGTATTTT. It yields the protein CASSFTTSGSGTDTQYF.

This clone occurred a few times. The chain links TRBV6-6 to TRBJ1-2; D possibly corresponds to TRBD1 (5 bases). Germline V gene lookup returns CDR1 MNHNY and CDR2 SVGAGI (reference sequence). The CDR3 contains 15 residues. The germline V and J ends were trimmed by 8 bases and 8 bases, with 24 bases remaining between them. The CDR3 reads CASSPQTGRVGGYTF. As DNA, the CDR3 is TGTGCCAGCTCCCCTCAGACGGGCAGGGTAGGGGGCTACACCTTC.

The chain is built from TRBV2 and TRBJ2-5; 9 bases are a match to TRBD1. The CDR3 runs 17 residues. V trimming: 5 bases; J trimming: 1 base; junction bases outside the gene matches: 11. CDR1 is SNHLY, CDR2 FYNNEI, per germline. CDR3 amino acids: CASSHTGTGQLQETQYF. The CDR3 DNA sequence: TGTGCCAGCAGTCACACCGGGACAGGGCAACTCCAAGAGACCCAGTACTTC.

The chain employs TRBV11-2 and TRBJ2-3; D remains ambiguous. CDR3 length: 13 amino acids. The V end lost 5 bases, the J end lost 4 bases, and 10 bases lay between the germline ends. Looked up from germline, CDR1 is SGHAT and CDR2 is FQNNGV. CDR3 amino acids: CASSPGSPDTQYF. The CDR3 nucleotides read TGTGCCAGCAGCCCGGGTTCCCCAGATACGCAGTATTTT.

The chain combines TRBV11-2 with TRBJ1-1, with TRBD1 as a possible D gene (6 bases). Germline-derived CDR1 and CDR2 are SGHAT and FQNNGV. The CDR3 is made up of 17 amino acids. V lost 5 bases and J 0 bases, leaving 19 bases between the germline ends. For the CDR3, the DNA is TGTGCCAGCAGCCCCCTCGGGGTTGGGGACATGAACACTGAAGCTTTCTTT. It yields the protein CASSPLGVGDMNTEAFF.

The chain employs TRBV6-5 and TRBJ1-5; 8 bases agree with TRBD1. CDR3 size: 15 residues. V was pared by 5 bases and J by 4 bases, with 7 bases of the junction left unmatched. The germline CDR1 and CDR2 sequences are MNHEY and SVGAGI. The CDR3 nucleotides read TGTGCCAGCAGTCCCCCAGGGGGCGGGAATCAGCCCCAGCATTTT. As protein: CASSPPGGGNQPQHF.

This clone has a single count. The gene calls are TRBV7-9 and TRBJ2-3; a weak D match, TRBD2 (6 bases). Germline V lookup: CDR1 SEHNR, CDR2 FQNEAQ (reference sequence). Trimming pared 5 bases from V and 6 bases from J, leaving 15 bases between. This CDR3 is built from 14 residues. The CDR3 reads CASSPGRGSDTQYF. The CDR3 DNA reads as TGTGCCAGCAGCCCGGGACGGGGGTCGGATACGCAGTATTTT.

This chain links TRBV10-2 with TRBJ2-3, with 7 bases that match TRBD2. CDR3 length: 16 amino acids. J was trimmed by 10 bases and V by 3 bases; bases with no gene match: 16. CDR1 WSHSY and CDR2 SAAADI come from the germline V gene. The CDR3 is CASSDLGGRADGAQYF. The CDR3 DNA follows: TGCGCCAGCAGTGACCTCGGCGGGAGAGCGGATGGGGCGCAGTATTTT.

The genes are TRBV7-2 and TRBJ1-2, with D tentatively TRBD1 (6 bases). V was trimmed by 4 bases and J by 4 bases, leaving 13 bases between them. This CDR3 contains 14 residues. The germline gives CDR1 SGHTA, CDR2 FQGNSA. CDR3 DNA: TGTGCCAGCAGCTCCAGGGAGGGGGGCTATGGCTACACCTTC. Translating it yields CASSSREGGYGYTF.

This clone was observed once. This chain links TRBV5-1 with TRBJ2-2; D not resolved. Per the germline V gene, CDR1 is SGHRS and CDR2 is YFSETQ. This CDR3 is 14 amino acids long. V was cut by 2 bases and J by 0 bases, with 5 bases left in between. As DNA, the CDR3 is TGCGCCAGCAGCTTTAGTTCGAACACCGGGGAGCTGTTTTTT. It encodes CASSFSSNTGELFF.

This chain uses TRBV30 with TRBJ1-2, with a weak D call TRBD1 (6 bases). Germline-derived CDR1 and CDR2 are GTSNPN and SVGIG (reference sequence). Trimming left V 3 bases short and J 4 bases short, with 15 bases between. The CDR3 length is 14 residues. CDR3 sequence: CAWRPHGGGYGYTF. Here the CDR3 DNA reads TGTGCCTGGAGGCCTCATGGGGGCGGCTATGGCTACACCTTC.

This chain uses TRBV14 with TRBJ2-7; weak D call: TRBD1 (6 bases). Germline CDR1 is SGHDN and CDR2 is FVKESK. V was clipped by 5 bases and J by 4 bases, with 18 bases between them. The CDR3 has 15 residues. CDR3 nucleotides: TGTGCCAGCAGCTCAGAACAGGGAATGGGTTACGAGCAGTACTTC. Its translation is CASSSEQGMGYEQYF.

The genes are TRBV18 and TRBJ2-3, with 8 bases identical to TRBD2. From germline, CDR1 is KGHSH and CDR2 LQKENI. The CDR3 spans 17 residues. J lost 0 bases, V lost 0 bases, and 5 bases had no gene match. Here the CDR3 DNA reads TGTGCCAGCTCACCACCCCCTAGCGGGCGTAGCACAGATACGCAGTATTTT. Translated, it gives CASSPPPSGRSTDTQYF.

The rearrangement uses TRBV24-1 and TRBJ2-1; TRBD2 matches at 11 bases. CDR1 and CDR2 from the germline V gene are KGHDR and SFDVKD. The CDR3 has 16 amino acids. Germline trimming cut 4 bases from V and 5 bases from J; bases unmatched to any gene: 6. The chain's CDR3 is CATSECGTSGHNEQFF. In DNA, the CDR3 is TGTGCCACCAGTGAGTGCGGGACTAGCGGTCACAATGAGCAGTTCTTC.

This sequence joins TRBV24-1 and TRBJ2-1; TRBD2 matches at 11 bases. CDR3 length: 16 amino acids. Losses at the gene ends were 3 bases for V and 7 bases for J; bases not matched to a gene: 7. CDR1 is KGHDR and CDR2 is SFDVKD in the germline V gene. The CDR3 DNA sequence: TGTGCCACCAGTGATCAACCGGGACTAGCGGTTAATGAGCAGTTCTTC. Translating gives CATSDQPGLAVNEQFF.

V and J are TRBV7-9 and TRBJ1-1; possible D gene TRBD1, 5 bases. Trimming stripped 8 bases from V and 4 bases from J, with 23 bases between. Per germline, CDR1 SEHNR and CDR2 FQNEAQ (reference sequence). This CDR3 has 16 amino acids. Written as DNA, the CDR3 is TGTGCCAGCTCTCGAAACCCTGTGGGGCGAGGCACTGAAGCTTTCTTT. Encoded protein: CASSRNPVGRGTEAFF.

DNA for the CDR3: TGTGCCAGCAGCTTCGGGAGCCACCCTGCAGCTTTCTTT. Protein sequence: CASSFGSHPAAFF. The rearrangement joins TRBV5-6 to TRBJ1-1; D not resolved. Per germline, CDR1 SGHDT and CDR2 YYEEEE. The CDR3 is 13 amino acids. The germline V and J ends were trimmed by 2 bases and 10 bases, with 15 bases remaining between them. Full variable domain (rest looked up from reference TRBV5-6 and TRBJ1-1): DAGVTQSPTHLIKTRGQQVTLRCSPKSGHDTVSWYQQALGQGPQFIFQYYEEEERQRGNFPDRFSGHQFPNYSSELNVNALLLGDSALYLCASSFGSHPAAFFGQGTRLTVV.